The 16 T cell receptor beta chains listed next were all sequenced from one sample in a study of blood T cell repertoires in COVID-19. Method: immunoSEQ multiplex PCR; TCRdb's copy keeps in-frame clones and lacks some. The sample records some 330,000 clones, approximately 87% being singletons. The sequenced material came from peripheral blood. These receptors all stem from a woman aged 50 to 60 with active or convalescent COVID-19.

This CDR3 is CASSRGGTNEKLFF. In nucleotides, the CDR3 is TGTGCCAGCAGTCGGGGGGGAACTAATGAAAAACTGTTTTTT. The chain employs TRBV6-5 and TRBJ1-4, with D possibly matching TRBD1 (5 bases). The CDR3 has 14 amino acids. V lost 5 bases and J 1 base, leaving 8 bases between the germline ends. Germline CDR1 is MNHEY and CDR2 is SVGAGI.

CDR3 amino acids: CASSLLQGAGGYTF. DNA for the CDR3: TGTGCCAGCAGCCTGTTACAGGGGGCGGGCGGCTACACCTTC. The rearrangement uses TRBV3-1 (or the pseudogene TRBV3-2) and TRBJ1-2; 9 positions match TRBD1. The V gene end was trimmed by 4 bases and the J gene end by 8 bases; junction bases not matched to a gene: 8. From germline, CDR1 is LGHDT and CDR2 YNNKEL (reference sequence). This CDR3 has 14 amino acids.

The CDR3 is CASSSLAGGSDTDTQYF. CDR3 DNA sequence: TGCGCCAGCAGCTCTCTAGCGGGAGGGTCCGACACAGATACGCAGTATTTT. This chain links TRBV5-1 with TRBJ2-3; TRBD2 matches 12 bases. The CDR3 has 17 amino acids. Trimming removed 3 bases from V and 2 bases from J; junction bases left unmatched: 7. Germline V gene data show CDR1 as SGHRS and CDR2 as YFSETQ.

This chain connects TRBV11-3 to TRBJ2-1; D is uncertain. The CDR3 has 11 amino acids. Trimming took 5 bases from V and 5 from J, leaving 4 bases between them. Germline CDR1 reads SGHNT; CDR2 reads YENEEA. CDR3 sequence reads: CASSQNNEQFF. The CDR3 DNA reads TGTGCCAGCAGCCAGAACAATGAGCAGTTCTTC.

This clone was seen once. CDR3 sequence: CASSGQVATYEQYF. Here the CDR3 DNA reads TGTGCCTCGTCCGGACAGGTCGCTACCTACGAGCAGTACTTC. The V call is TRBV30, the J call TRBJ2-7; 7 nucleotides match TRBD1. The germline gives CDR1 GTSNPN, CDR2 SVGIG (reference sequence). Trimming removed 7 bases from V and 2 bases from J; junction bases left unmatched: 11. This CDR3 comprises 14 residues. The entire variable domain, with the rest obtained from reference TRBV30 and TRBJ2-7, is as follows: SQTIHQWPATLVQPVGSPLSLECTVEGTSNPNLYWYRQAAGRGLQLLFYSVGIGQISSEVPQNLSASRPQDRQFILSSKKLLLSDSGFYLCASSGQVATYEQYFGPGTRLTVT.

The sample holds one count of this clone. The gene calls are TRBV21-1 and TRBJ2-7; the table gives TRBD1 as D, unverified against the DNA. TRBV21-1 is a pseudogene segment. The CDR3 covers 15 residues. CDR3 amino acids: CASSIVVAGTYEQYF. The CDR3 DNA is TGTGCCAGCAGCATAGTCGTCGCAGGGACCTACGAGCAGTACTTC.

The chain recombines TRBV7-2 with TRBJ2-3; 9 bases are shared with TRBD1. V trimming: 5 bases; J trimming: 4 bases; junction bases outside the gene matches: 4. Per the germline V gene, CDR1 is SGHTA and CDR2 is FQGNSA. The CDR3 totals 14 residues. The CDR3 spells CASSRDRDPDTQYF. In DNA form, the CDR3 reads TGTGCCAGCAGCCGGGACAGGGATCCAGATACGCAGTATTTT.

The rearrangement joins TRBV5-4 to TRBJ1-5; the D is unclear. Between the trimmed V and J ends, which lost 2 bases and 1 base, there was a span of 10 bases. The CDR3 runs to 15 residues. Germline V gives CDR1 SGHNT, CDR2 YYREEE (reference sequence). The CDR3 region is CASSFAGESNQPQHF. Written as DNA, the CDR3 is TGTGCCAGCAGCTTCGCCGGGGAAAGCAATCAGCCCCAGCATTTT.

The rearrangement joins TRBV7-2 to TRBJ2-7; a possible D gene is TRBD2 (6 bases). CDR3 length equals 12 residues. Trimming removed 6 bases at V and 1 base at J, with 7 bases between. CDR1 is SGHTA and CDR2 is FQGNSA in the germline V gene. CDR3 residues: CASSGGSYEQYF. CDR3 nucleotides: TGTGCCAGCAGTGGGGGGTCCTACGAGCAGTACTTC. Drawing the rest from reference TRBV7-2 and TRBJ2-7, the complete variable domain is GAGVSQSPSNKVTEKGKDVELRCDPISGHTALYWYRQSLGQGLEFLIYFQGNSAPDKSGLPSDRFSAERTGGSVSTLTIQRTQQEDSAVYLCASSGGSYEQYFGPGTRLTVT.

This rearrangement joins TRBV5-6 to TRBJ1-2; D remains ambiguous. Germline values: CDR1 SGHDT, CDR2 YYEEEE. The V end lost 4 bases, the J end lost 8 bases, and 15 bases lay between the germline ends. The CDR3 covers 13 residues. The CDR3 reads CASSLPVQRGYTF. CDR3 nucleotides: TGTGCCAGCAGCCTACCCGTCCAGCGGGGCTACACCTTC.

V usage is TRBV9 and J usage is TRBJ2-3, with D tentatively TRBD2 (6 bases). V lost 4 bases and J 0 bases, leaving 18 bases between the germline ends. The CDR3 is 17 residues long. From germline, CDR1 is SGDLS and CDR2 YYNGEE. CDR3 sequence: CASSPGWRASSTDTQYF. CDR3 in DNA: TGTGCCAGCAGCCCAGGTTGGAGGGCCTCGAGCACAGATACGCAGTATTTT.

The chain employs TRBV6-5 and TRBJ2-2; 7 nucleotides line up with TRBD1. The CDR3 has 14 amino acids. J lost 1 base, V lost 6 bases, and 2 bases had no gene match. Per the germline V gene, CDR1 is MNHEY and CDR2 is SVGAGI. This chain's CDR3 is CASSRQGNTGELFF. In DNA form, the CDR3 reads TGTGCCAGCAGCCGACAGGGGAACACCGGGGAGCTGTTTTTT.

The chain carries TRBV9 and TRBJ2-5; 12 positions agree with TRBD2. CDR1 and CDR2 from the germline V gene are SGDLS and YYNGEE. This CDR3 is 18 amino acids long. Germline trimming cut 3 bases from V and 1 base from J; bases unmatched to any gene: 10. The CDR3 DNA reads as TGTGCCAGCAGCGATGGACTAGCGGGGAGTCGAATCCAAGAGACCCAGTACTTC. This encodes CASSDGLAGSRIQETQYF.

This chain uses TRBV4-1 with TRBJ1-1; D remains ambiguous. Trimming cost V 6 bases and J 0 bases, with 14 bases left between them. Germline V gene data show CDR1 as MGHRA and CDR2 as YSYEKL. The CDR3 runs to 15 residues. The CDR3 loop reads CASRGRAQMNTEAFF. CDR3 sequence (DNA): TGCGCCAGCAGGGGGAGGGCACAGATGAACACTGAAGCTTTCTTT.

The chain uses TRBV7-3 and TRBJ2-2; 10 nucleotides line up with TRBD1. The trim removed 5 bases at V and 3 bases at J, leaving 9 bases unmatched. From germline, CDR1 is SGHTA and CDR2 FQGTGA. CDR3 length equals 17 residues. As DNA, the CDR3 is TGTGCCAGCAGCCGGCCGCACGGGACAGGGGACACCGGGGAGCTGTTTTTT. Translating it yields CASSRPHGTGDTGELFF.

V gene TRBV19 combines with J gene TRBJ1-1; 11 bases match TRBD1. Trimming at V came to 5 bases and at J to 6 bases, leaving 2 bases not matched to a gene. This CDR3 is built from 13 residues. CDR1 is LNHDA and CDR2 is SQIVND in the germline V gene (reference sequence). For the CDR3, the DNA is TGTGCCAGTAGTTTGGGACAGGGGGCTGAAGCTTTCTTT. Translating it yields CASSLGQGAEAFF.